The 16 T cell receptor beta chains given below trace back to one sample, sequenced in a study of blood T cell repertoires in COVID-19. The protocol was immunoSEQ multiplex PCR, while the TCRdb copy is restricted to in-frame clones and leaves out a portion. This table holds approximately 240,000 clones, roughly nine tenths found once. The specimen sequenced was PBMCs or T cells enriched from blood (not recorded which). The receptors stem from a woman aged 45-65 years in a cohort exposed to, infected with or recovered from COVID-19 (not recorded which).

The chain recombines TRBV5-6 with TRBJ1-2, with D perhaps matching TRBD1 (5 bases). Germline V gene sequence: CDR1 SGHDT, CDR2 YYEEEE. The CDR3 covers 15 residues. V was trimmed by 0 bases and J by 4 bases, leaving 13 bases between them. The CDR3 sequence is CASSLVAGPSYGYTF. CDR3 bases: TGTGCCAGCAGCTTGGTTGCGGGGCCCTCCTATGGCTACACCTTC.

The chain combines TRBV14 with TRBJ1-2; a weak D match, TRBD1 (5 bases). V was clipped by 4 bases and J by 2 bases, with 14 bases between them. CDR1 SGHDN and CDR2 FVKESK come from the germline V gene. The CDR3 spans 15 residues. The DNA for the CDR3 is TGTGCCAGCAGCCCGGGGACCGGGGGGAACTATGGCTACACCTTC. Protein: CASSPGTGGNYGYTF.

This chain joins TRBV6-5 and TRBJ1-2; D gene ambiguous. This CDR3 is 13 amino acids long. V was pared by 7 bases and J by 5 bases, with 14 bases between. The germline CDR1 and CDR2 sequences are MNHEY and SVGAGI. The CDR3 region is CASTPGKAYGYTF. The CDR3 nucleotides are TGTGCCAGCACCCCCGGGAAAGCATATGGCTACACCTTC.

This chain links TRBV19 with TRBJ2-3; a weak D match, TRBD2 (5 bases). The CDR3 is 12 residues long. V was trimmed by 4 bases and J by 8 bases, leaving 10 bases between them. CDR1 and CDR2 from the germline V gene are LNHDA and SQIVND (reference sequence). The CDR3 DNA sequence: TGTGCCAGTAGTACCCGGACTTCTACGCAGTATTTT. Its protein is CASSTRTSTQYF.

The chain joins TRBV14 to TRBJ1-4; 7 bases are shared with TRBD1. V lost 0 bases and J lost 4; bases outside the gene matches: 5. The CDR3 extends over 16 amino acids. Germline CDR1 and CDR2: SGHDN and FVKESK. CDR3 bases: TGTGCCAGCAGCCAAGATTTAGGGACAGTTAATGAAAAACTGTTTTTT. Translating gives CASSQDLGTVNEKLFF.

This chain links TRBV27 with TRBJ2-7, with TRBD2 as a possible D gene (7 bases). Germline V gene data show CDR1 as MNHEY and CDR2 as SMNVEV (reference sequence). V was cut by 5 bases and J by 4 bases, with 18 bases left in between. This CDR3 contains 15 residues. The CDR3: CASSPLGGGRYEQYF. The CDR3 DNA reads as TGTGCCAGCAGTCCCTTAGGGGGGGGGCGTTACGAGCAGTACTTC.

The genes are TRBV30 and TRBJ1-5; no reliable D call. V was trimmed by 3 bases and J by 2 bases, leaving 17 bases between them. CDR1 and CDR2 from the germline V gene are GTSNPN and SVGIG (reference sequence). This CDR3 spans 16 amino acids. In DNA, the CDR3 is TGTGCCTGGAGGCTTGGAGGCCGACGCGGCAATCAGCCCCAGCATTTT. This encodes CAWRLGGRRGNQPQHF.

This sequence joins TRBV11-2 and TRBJ1-2; 7 bases agree with TRBD1. V was pared by 5 bases and J by 0 bases, with 9 bases of the junction left unmatched. The CDR3 has 16 residues. Germline CDR1 SGHAT, CDR2 FQNNGV. The CDR3 reads CASSKGGLGANYGYTF. CDR3 sequence (DNA): TGTGCCAGCAGCAAAGGGGGCTTGGGAGCTAACTATGGCTACACCTTC.

This chain connects TRBV6-5 to TRBJ1-1; D is ambiguous. The V gene lost 1 base and the J gene lost 6 bases, with 18 bases spanning the gap. The CDR3 consists of 16 residues. CDR1 and CDR2 from the germline V gene are MNHEY and SVGAGI. CDR3 bases: TGTGCCAGCAGTTACTTTACCCGGGGTACTAACGCTGAAGCTTTCTTT. The encoded protein is CASSYFTRGTNAEAFF.

The chain is built from TRBV29-1 and TRBJ1-2; D remains unclear. Trimming pared 6 bases from V and 8 bases from J, leaving 16 bases between. Germline loops: CDR1 SQVTM, CDR2 ANQGSEA. The CDR3 length is 12 residues. CDR3 protein: CSVRAQSEGYTF. The CDR3 DNA is TGCAGCGTGAGGGCGCAGTCGGAGGGCTACACCTTC.

V gene TRBV4-3 combines with J gene TRBJ2-7; D is possibly TRBD1 (5 bases). Per the germline V gene, CDR1 is LGHNA and CDR2 is YSLEER. Deletions cut 0 bases from V and 0 bases from J, with 6 bases between. The length of the CDR3 is 14 residues. The CDR3 region has the DNA TGCGCCAGCAGCCAAGAGACAGTCTCCTACGAGCAGTACTTC. Residues: CASSQETVSYEQYF.

This rearrangement joins TRBV7-9 to TRBJ2-1; perhaps TRBD2 as D (6 bases). The CDR3 extends over 15 amino acids. Germline V CDR1 and CDR2: SEHNR, FQNEAQ (reference sequence). Trimming pared 5 bases from V and 6 bases from J, leaving 17 bases between. This chain's CDR3 is CASSRVGGLSNEQFF. The CDR3 DNA reads as TGTGCCAGCAGCCGCGTGGGGGGACTGTCCAATGAGCAGTTCTTC.

The chain joins TRBV5-4 to TRBJ2-5, with 8 bases fitting TRBD1. The CDR3 is made up of 16 amino acids. V lost 4 bases, J lost 0 bases, and 8 bases stayed unmatched. CDR1 is SGHNT and CDR2 is YYREEE in the germline V gene (reference sequence). This chain's CDR3 is CASSRPGQDNQETQYF. DNA for the CDR3: TGTGCCAGCAGCAGACCGGGACAGGATAACCAAGAGACCCAGTACTTC.

J is TRBJ2-3 and V is TRBV27; TRBD2 matches 10 bases. With 5 bases clipped from V and 6 bases from J, the junction kept 8 bases outside the gene matches. The CDR3 is made up of 15 amino acids. Germline V lookup: CDR1 MNHEY, CDR2 SMNVEV (reference sequence). CDR3 in DNA: TGTGCCAGCAGTCAGAGCGGGGGGGCGGCGGATACGCAGTATTTT. This sequence encodes CASSQSGGAADTQYF.

V gene TRBV7-6 combines with J gene TRBJ2-3; 10 bases fit TRBD1. After removal of 5 bases from V and 7 bases from J, the junction contained 9 bases not matched to a gene. There are 15 residues in the CDR3. Germline V gives CDR1 SGHVS, CDR2 FNYEAQ. The chain's CDR3 is CASSRGGQGSYTQYF. The CDR3 coding sequence is TGTGCCAGCAGCAGAGGGGGACAGGGGTCGTATACGCAGTATTTT.

Details on this clone: Other DNA sequences within the sample encode an identical CDR3. The chain combines TRBV7-8 with TRBJ2-2; TRBD2 matches at 14 bases. The CDR3 consists of 16 residues. CDR1 SGHVS and CDR2 FQNEAQ come from the germline V gene. V shed 5 bases and J 4 bases; nucleotides not matched to a gene: 3. CDR3 loop: CASSPGLAGGTGELFF. The CDR3 DNA sequence: TGTGCCAGCAGCCCCGGACTAGCGGGGGGCACCGGGGAGCTGTTTTTT.